A selection of T cell receptor beta chains follows, all from one sample in a study of shared clonotypes between healthy human individuals. Clones were sequenced by immunoSEQ multiplex PCR, and TCRdb holds only the in-frame ones, with some missing. The sample gives around 340,000 clones, more than 60% of which show up once; about 10% is in the top ten. Input material: memory CD4+ T cells sorted from blood. The receptor source for this set is a man aged 25 to 40 in good health. Both conserved end residues are part of each CDR3. Each record gives: J gene, CDR3 length, V gene, D gene, clone size, CDR3 protein, CDR3 DNA. D genes are given only for firm matches. The size entry is marked missing in some rows and otherwise reads once, few, many or a size class.

TRBJ1-1	14	TRBV5-1	TRBD1	NA	CASSLQQGSTEAFF	TGCGCCAGCAGCCTTCAACAGGGGAGCACTGAAGCTTTCTTT
TRBJ1-5	16	TRBV19	TRBD1	NA	CASSQPGQGRFQPQHF	TGTGCCAGTAGCCAACCGGGACAGGGAAGGTTTCAGCCCCAGCATTTT
TRBJ2-1	15	TRBV5-1	NA	large	CASSVAESSYNEQFF	TGCGCCAGCAGCGTAGCGGAGAGCTCCTACAATGAGCAGTTCTTC
TRBJ1-2	13	TRBV6-1	NA	many	CASSEVGTYGYTF	TGTGCCAGCAGTGAAGTTGGGACCTATGGCTACACCTTC
TRBJ2-7	11	TRBV6-1	NA	NA	CASVGGYEQYF	TGTGCCTCCGTTGGGGGCTACGAGCAGTACTTC
TRBJ2-7	15	TRBV7-2	TRBD2	NA	CASSAGPGRAREQYF	TGTGCCAGCAGCGCGGGCCCCGGGAGGGCAAGGGAGCAGTACTTC
TRBJ2-1	14	TRBV29-1	NA	NA	CSVGMRVQNNEQFF	TGCAGCGTTGGTATGCGGGTGCAGAACAATGAGCAGTTCTTC
TRBJ1-1	13	TRBV5-1	TRBD1	NA	CASSNTGTGVAFF	TGCGCCAGCAGCAATACCGGGACAGGGGTAGCTTTCTTT
TRBJ2-7	15	TRBV6-5	TRBD1	NA	CASSYTRTGPGEQYF	TGTGCCAGCAGTTACACCCGGACAGGTCCGGGCGAGCAGTACTTC
TRBJ2-3	15	TRBV4-3	NA	few	CASSQGGGYTDTQYF	TGCGCCAGCAGCCAAGGAGGGGGGTACACAGATACGCAGTATTTT
TRBJ2-7	15	TRBV19	NA	once	CASSIDRDRSYEQYF	TGTGCCAGTAGTATAGATCGGGACCGCTCCTACGAGCAGTACTTC
TRBJ2-7	14	TRBV18	TRBD2	NA	CASSPGAGFYEQYF	TGTGCCAGCTCACCGGGAGCGGGGTTCTACGAGCAGTACTTC
TRBJ1-4	13	TRBV2	TRBD1	NA	CASKRDRGEKLFF	TGTGCCAGCAAACGGGACAGGGGTGAAAAACTGTTTTTT
TRBJ1-5	14	TRBV28	TRBD1	NA	CASSSTGGFQPQHF	TGTGCCAGCAGCTCAACAGGGGGTTTTCAGCCCCAGCATTTT
TRBJ2-1	11	TRBV2	NA	NA	CASTPDNEQFF	TGTGCCAGCACCCCGGACAATGAGCAGTTCTTC
TRBJ2-7	13	TRBV5-8	TRBD1	NA	CASSRTGHYEQYF	TGTGCCAGCAGCCGGACAGGGCACTACGAGCAGTACTTC
TRBJ1-1	14	TRBV6-9	NA	NA	CASSPSRDISEAFF	TGTGCCAGCAGCCCCTCCCGGGACATTAGTGAAGCTTTCTTT